A selection of T cell receptor beta chains follows, all from one sample in a study of cytomegalovirus exposure and HLA in healthy donors. TCRdb's table, derived via immunoSEQ multiplex PCR, lists solely in-frame clones and lacks some. In the table there are around 210,000 clones, about 85% of which are singletons. The sequenced sample was PBMCs. Receptor source: a girl aged 2 to 9 in good health and CMV-seronegative. Each CDR3 is given with its conserved first and last residue. The order of the fields is J gene, D gene, V gene, clone size, CDR3 length, CDR3 protein, CDR3 DNA. The D gene is left open where the match is weak. Part of the rows lack a size; the others show once, few, many or a class for expanded clones.

TRBJ1-2	TRBD1	TRBV4-1	few	19	CASSQSLRGQGAHGYGYTF	TGCGCCAGCAGCCAATCCTTGAGGGGACAGGGGGCTCATGGCTATGGCTACACCTTC
TRBJ1-1	NA	TRBV27	once	14	CASSLSKESTEAFF	TGTGCCAGCAGTTTATCGAAGGAGTCCACTGAAGCTTTCTTT
TRBJ1-1	TRBD1	TRBV9	few	15	CASSGQGALITEAFF	TGTGCCAGCAGCGGCCAGGGGGCGCTTATTACTGAAGCTTTCTTT
TRBJ2-3	NA	TRBV4-1	NA	14	CASSQSFSADTQYF	TGCGCCAGCAGCCAAAGTTTTAGCGCGGATACGCAGTATTTT
TRBJ2-7	NA	TRBV27	NA	15	CASSLFAGARYEQYF	TGTGCCAGCAGTTTATTTGCGGGGGCGCGATACGAGCAGTACTTC
TRBJ2-3	TRBD2	TRBV30	NA	16	CAWSARLAGGTDTQYF	TGTGCCTGGAGCGCTAGACTAGCGGGGGGTACAGATACGCAGTATTTT
TRBJ1-2	NA	TRBV19	NA	13	CASSIERNYGYTF	TGTGCCAGTAGTATAGAGAGGAACTATGGCTACACCTTC
TRBJ2-3	TRBD2	TRBV5-1	few	13	CASSLDRGGAQYF	TGCGCCAGCAGCTTGGACCGGGGAGGGGCGCAGTATTTT
TRBJ2-1	TRBD2	TRBV19	NA	17	CASSKRESGGARNEQFF	TGTGCCAGTAGTAAGAGGGAAAGCGGGGGGGCGAGGAATGAGCAGTTCTTC
TRBJ2-1	TRBD2	TRBV4-1	NA	17	CASSTGLAGGLQGEQFF	TGCGCCAGCAGTACAGGACTAGCGGGGGGGCTTCAGGGTGAGCAGTTCTTC
TRBJ1-1	NA	TRBV5-1	NA	13	CASSLDGGTEAFF	TGCGCCAGCAGCTTGGACGGGGGGACAGAAGCTTTCTTT
TRBJ1-4	NA	TRBV30	NA	13	CAWSVRATEKLFF	TGTGCCTGGAGTGTAAGAGCGACCGAAAAACTGTTTTTT
TRBJ1-1	NA	TRBV14	few	12	CASSGRGTEAFF	TGTGCCAGCAGCGGGCGTGGCACTGAAGCTTTCTTT
TRBJ1-5	TRBD1	TRBV7-9	NA	14	CSSSFSTGGQPQHF	TGTTCCAGCAGCTTCTCGACAGGGGGTCAGCCCCAGCATTTT
TRBJ2-3	NA	TRBV4-2	NA	17	CASSQDLVPRTTDTQYF	TGTGCCAGCAGCCAAGATCTAGTCCCGAGAACCACAGATACGCAGTATTTT
TRBJ2-5	TRBD1	TRBV19	NA	14	CASSIRDRQETQYF	TGTGCCAGTAGCATCCGGGACAGACAAGAGACCCAGTACTTC
TRBJ2-5	TRBD2	TRBV7-9	NA	14	CASSTREGGETQYF	TGTGCCAGCAGCACAAGGGAGGGAGGGGAGACCCAGTACTTC
TRBJ2-4	TRBD1	TRBV18	NA	13	CASSPPGGDIQYF	TGTGCCAGCTCACCACCAGGGGGCGACATTCAGTACTTC
TRBJ2-1	TRBD2	TRBV9	NA	15	CASSAGTSLRNEQFF	TGTGCCAGCAGCGCCGGGACTAGCCTACGCAATGAGCAGTTCTTC
TRBJ2-3	NA	TRBV6-4	NA	15	CASSEGLSGRDTQYF	TGTGCCAGCAGTGAGGGACTCAGTGGACGAGATACGCAGTATTTT
TRBJ2-7	TRBD1	TRBV2	NA	15	CASSPTTGGPYEQYF	TGTGCCAGCAGCCCCACGACAGGGGGGCCCTACGAGCAGTACTTC
TRBJ2-3	TRBD2	TRBV7-9	NA	16	CASSPGGWVALNTQYF	TGTGCCAGCAGCCCGGGGGGGTGGGTAGCTTTGAATACGCAGTATTTT
TRBJ2-1	TRBD2	TRBV9	NA	15	CASKPSGGGYNEQFF	TGTGCCAGCAAGCCTAGCGGGGGTGGCTACAATGAGCAGTTCTTC
TRBJ2-2	NA	TRBV5-1	NA	13	CASSLEAVGELFF	TGCGCCAGCAGCTTGGAGGCGGTCGGGGAGCTGTTTTTT
TRBJ1-1	NA	TRBV6-5	NA	12	CASRGLRTEAFF	TGTGCCAGCAGAGGTCTGAGGACTGAAGCTTTCTTT
TRBJ2-2	NA	TRBV7-9	NA	14	CASSLATGTGELFF	TGTGCCAGCAGCTTAGCGACGGGCACCGGGGAGCTGTTTTTT
TRBJ2-1	TRBD2	TRBV5-1	NA	18	CASSLTSLAGAQYNEQFF	TGCGCCAGCAGCTTAACCTCCCTAGCGGGAGCGCAATACAATGAGCAGTTCTTC
TRBJ1-3	NA	TRBV2	NA	15	CASSVRGASGNTIYF	TGTGCCAGCAGTGTCCGGGGGGCCTCTGGAAACACCATATATTTT
TRBJ2-5	TRBD1	TRBV4-2	NA	18	CASSQTMAGTGIQETQYF	TGTGCCAGCAGCCAAACTATGGCCGGGACAGGGATCCAAGAGACCCAGTACTTC
TRBJ2-7	NA	TRBV7-7	once	13	CASSLAGGYEQYF	TGTGCCAGCAGCTTAGCAGGGGGTTACGAGCAGTACTTC
TRBJ1-1	NA	TRBV10-1	NA	15	CASSGRPNMNTEAFF	TGCGCCAGCAGTGGTCGCCCTAATATGAACACTGAAGCTTTCTTT
TRBJ2-1	TRBD2	TRBV30	NA	14	CAWSVGLAGNEQFF	TGTGCCTGGAGTGTCGGACTAGCGGGCAATGAGCAGTTCTTC